This is a list of T cell receptor beta chains from one sample in a study of CD8+ T cells in alopecia areata. Libraries were prepared by immunoSEQ multiplex PCR; TCRdb keeps only in-frame clonotypes and omits some of them. The sample has fewer than 200,000 clones, 67% seen once. The sample here was CD8+ T cells sorted from blood, taken at week 0. These receptors originate from a human donor with alopecia areata. The CDR3 runs from the conserved cysteine through the conserved F or W.

v_gene: TRBV25-1; j_gene: TRBJ2-5; CDR3aa: CASSRTSGQETQYF
v_gene: TRBV30; j_gene: TRBJ2-5; CDR3aa: CAWSLGASGEETQYF
v_gene: TRBV15; j_gene: TRBJ1-1; CDR3aa: CATSREPAAVQDRRVAFF
v_gene: TRBV5-6; j_gene: TRBJ2-3; CDR3aa: CASSLGGGPQYF
v_gene: TRBV30; j_gene: TRBJ2-7; CDR3aa: CAWSLGTGGNYEQYF
v_gene: TRBV27; j_gene: TRBJ2-7; CDR3aa: CASSLKEGRYYEQYF
v_gene: TRBV18; j_gene: TRBJ1-2; CDR3aa: CASSPLTGSGYGYTF
v_gene: TRBV6-1; j_gene: TRBJ2-1; CDR3aa: CASRDRSSYNEQFF
v_gene: TRBV11-3; j_gene: TRBJ2-7; CDR3aa: CASSFAISGFDEQYF
v_gene: TRBV28; j_gene: TRBJ2-3; CDR3aa: CASQETDTQYF
v_gene: TRBV30; j_gene: TRBJ1-1; CDR3aa: CACAPGGTEAFF
v_gene: TRBV30; j_gene: TRBJ2-7; CDR3aa: CAWSVAPGTLYEQYF
v_gene: TRBV5-1; j_gene: TRBJ2-5; CDR3aa: CASSLTGTEQTQYF
v_gene: TRBV6-5; j_gene: TRBJ1-1; CDR3aa: CASSYGQSQNTEAFF
v_gene: TRBV6-5; j_gene: TRBJ1-5; CDR3aa: CASSYKAQGIWPQHF
v_gene: TRBV4-2; j_gene: TRBJ2-5; CDR3aa: CASSQGLAGGFQETQYF
v_gene: TRBV7-9; j_gene: TRBJ1-1; CDR3aa: CASLGAGEAFF
v_gene: TRBV29-1; j_gene: TRBJ2-6; CDR3aa: CSVRGANVLTF
v_gene: TRBV30; j_gene: TRBJ1-5; CDR3aa: CAWSVGTQFYSNQPQHF
v_gene: TRBV14; j_gene: TRBJ2-1; CDR3aa: CASSPSGGKQFF
v_gene: TRBV15; j_gene: TRBJ2-7; CDR3aa: CATSRDLGQGGFIGYEQYF
v_gene: TRBV7-9; j_gene: TRBJ1-2; CDR3aa: CASSLAPGIDGYTF
v_gene: TRBV7-9; j_gene: TRBJ2-5; CDR3aa: CASSTDRLQETQYF